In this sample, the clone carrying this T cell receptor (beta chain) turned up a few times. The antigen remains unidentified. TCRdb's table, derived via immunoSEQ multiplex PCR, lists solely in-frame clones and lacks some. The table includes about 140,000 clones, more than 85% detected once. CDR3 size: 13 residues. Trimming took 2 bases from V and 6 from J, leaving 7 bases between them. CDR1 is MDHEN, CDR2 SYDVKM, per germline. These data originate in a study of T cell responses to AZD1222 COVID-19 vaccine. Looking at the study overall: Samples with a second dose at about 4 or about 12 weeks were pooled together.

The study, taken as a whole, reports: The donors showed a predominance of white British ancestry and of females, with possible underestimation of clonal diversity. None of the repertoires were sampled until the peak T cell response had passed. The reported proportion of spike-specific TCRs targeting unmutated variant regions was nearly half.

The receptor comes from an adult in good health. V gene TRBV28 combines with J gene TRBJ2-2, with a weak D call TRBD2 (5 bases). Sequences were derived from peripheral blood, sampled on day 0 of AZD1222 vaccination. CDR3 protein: CASSLTGSGELFF. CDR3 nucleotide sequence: TGTGCCAGCAGTTTAACGGGGTCCGGGGAGCTGTTTTTT.